These 19 T cell receptor beta chains came from one sample sequenced in a study of blood T cell repertoires in COVID-19. Data came from immunoSEQ multiplex PCR; TCRdb stores just in-frame clones and leaves some out. The sample has roughly 45,000 clones; roughly 93% are singletons. The specimen sequenced was peripheral blood. All receptors come from a man in his 60s with COVID-19, enrolled during active disease.

V and J are TRBV28 and TRBJ1-1, with TRBD1 identical over 7 bases. Germline V lookup: CDR1 MDHEN, CDR2 SYDVKM. The CDR3 is 16 residues long. The V segment lost 5 bases and the J segment 2 bases; nucleotides outside the gene matches: 11. CDR3 nucleotides: TGTGCCAGCAGTGTCGGGACGGGGACAGTAAACACTGAAGCTTTCTTT. This sequence encodes CASSVGTGTVNTEAFF.

This sequence joins TRBV5-5 and TRBJ2-7, with a tentative D call TRBD1 (6 bases). The germline V gene encodes CDR1 SGHKS and CDR2 YYEKEE (reference sequence). This CDR3 comprises 15 residues. V was shortened by 4 bases and J by 6 bases, with 20 bases between the two germline ends. CDR3 protein: CASSGTGQTSTEQYF. CDR3 DNA sequence: TGTGCCAGCAGCGGAACGGGACAAACCAGTACCGAGCAGTACTTC.

The chain joins TRBV11-1 to TRBJ2-1; D possibly corresponds to TRBD1 (6 bases). The V end lost 5 bases, the J end lost 3 bases, and 14 bases lay between the germline ends. This CDR3 is built from 15 residues. Germline values: CDR1 SGHAT, CDR2 FQDESV (reference sequence). The CDR3 sequence: CASSLTTGYYNEQFF. The CDR3 DNA is TGTGCCAGCAGCCTCACGACAGGCTACTACAATGAGCAGTTCTTC.

This clone occurred a few times. V and J are TRBV28 and TRBJ1-6, with a possible D match to TRBD1 (6 bases). Germline V gene data show CDR1 as MDHEN and CDR2 as SYDVKM. There are 14 residues in the CDR3. Trimming shortened V by 3 bases and J by 6 bases, and 9 bases separated the two germline ends. CDR3 nucleotide sequence: TGTGCCAGCAGTTTGGTACAGGGTAATTCACCCCTCCACTTT. Amino acids: CASSLVQGNSPLHF.

This chain links TRBV5-1 with TRBJ2-1; D gene unclear. The germline V gene has CDR1 SGHRS and CDR2 YFSETQ. The CDR3 is made up of 13 amino acids. V was cut by 0 bases and J by 8 bases, with 9 bases left in between. The CDR3 nucleotides are TGCGCCAGCAGCTTGGTGTCTCCCGATGAGCAGTTCTTC. Encoded protein: CASSLVSPDEQFF.

V and J are TRBV25-1 and TRBJ2-2, with 7 positions matching TRBD1. With V trimmed by 5 bases and J by 4 bases, 4 bases remained unmatched. CDR3 length: 14 amino acids. Germline CDR1 MGHDK, CDR2 SYGVNS. CDR3 residues: CASSRDRGTGELFF. CDR3 coding DNA: TGTGCCAGCAGTCGGGACAGAGGCACCGGGGAGCTGTTTTTT.

The V call is TRBV5-4, the J call TRBJ2-5; 7 bases are shared with TRBD2. This CDR3 has 14 amino acids. V shed 2 bases and J 4 bases; nucleotides not matched to a gene: 5. The V gene's germline CDR1 is SGHNT and CDR2 YYREEE (reference sequence). CDR3 sequence (DNA): TGTGCCAGCAGCTTCTGGGAGGGTTTAGAGACCCAGTACTTC. Protein product: CASSFWEGLETQYF.

J is TRBJ2-3 and V is TRBV7-3, with 8 positions matching TRBD2. The CDR3 runs to 16 residues. The V and J ends lost 5 bases and 0 bases, in that order; junction bases with no gene match: 7. Per the germline V gene, CDR1 is SGHTA and CDR2 is FQGTGA. CDR3 sequence reads: CASSPGGGSSTDTQYF. In nucleotides, the CDR3 is TGTGCCAGCAGCCCCGGGGGGGGATCTAGCACAGATACGCAGTATTTT.

This clone was picked up one time. The chain is built from TRBV5-1 and TRBJ1-2, with 9 bases identical to TRBD1. This CDR3 contains 15 residues. The J segment lost 3 bases and the V segment lost 5 bases, leaving 8 bases of the junction unmatched. CDR1 and CDR2 from the germline V gene are SGHRS and YFSETQ. In nucleotides, the CDR3 is TGCGCCAGCAGTTTGAAGACAGGGGGGGACTATGGCTACACCTTC. This encodes CASSLKTGGDYGYTF.

The chain uses TRBV19 and TRBJ2-7, with D perhaps matching TRBD1 (6 bases). The CDR3 is 13 amino acids. CDR1 is LNHDA and CDR2 is SQIVND in the germline V gene (reference sequence). Trimming removed 3 bases at V and 5 bases at J, with 11 bases between. DNA for the CDR3: TGTGCCAGTAGTATTCCAGGGGCCCACGAGCAGTACTTC. It encodes CASSIPGAHEQYF.

Only a few counts were recorded for this clone. The gene calls are TRBV19 and TRBJ2-7, with D tentatively TRBD1 (6 bases). In germline, CDR1 is LNHDA, CDR2 SQIVND (reference sequence). Trimming stripped 4 bases from V and 7 bases from J, with 23 bases between. This CDR3 region has 16 residues. In nucleotides, the CDR3 is TGTGCCAGTAGTAAAACAAGGGACGGAGGTAGGGGGGAGCAGTACTTC. Translation: CASSKTRDGGRGEQYF.

The chain combines TRBV24-1 with TRBJ1-2; 11 bases are shared with TRBD1. Losses at the gene ends were 4 bases for V and 8 bases for J; bases not matched to a gene: 5. The CDR3 consists of 14 residues. Looked up from germline, CDR1 is KGHDR and CDR2 is SFDVKD. CDR3 sequence: CATSDGQGAGGYTF. In DNA form, the CDR3 reads TGTGCCACCAGTGACGGACAGGGGGCGGGAGGCTACACCTTC.

The CDR3 bases are TGTGCCAGCAGTTATGACAGGAAGTACCAAGAGACCCAGTACTTC. Its protein product is CASSYDRKYQETQYF. This rearrangement joins TRBV6-5 to TRBJ2-5, with D maybe TRBD1 (6 bases). CDR3 length: 15 residues. CDR1 and CDR2 (germline): MNHEY, SVGAGI. V lost 3 bases and J lost 0, with 11 bases in between.

The gene calls are TRBV4-1 and TRBJ1-3, with 7 bases matching TRBD1. Germline-derived CDR1 and CDR2 are MGHRA and YSYEKL. V shed 1 base, J shed 4 bases, and the junction held 7 bases outside the gene matches. CDR3 length equals 16 residues. The CDR3 protein is CASSQALGGGGNTIYF. CDR3 nucleotides: TGCGCCAGCAGCCAAGCCTTAGGGGGCGGCGGAAACACCATATATTTT.

The chain links TRBV19 to TRBJ2-1, with TRBD2 as a possible D gene (5 bases). The CDR3 runs to 17 residues. Germline CDR1 LNHDA, CDR2 SQIVND (reference sequence). The V end lost 3 bases, the J end lost 0 bases, and 15 bases lay between the germline ends. The CDR3 loop reads CASSIGLADDSYNEQFF. Here the CDR3 DNA reads TGTGCCAGTAGTATTGGACTCGCGGACGACTCCTACAATGAGCAGTTCTTC.

The J gene is TRBJ2-4, the V gene TRBV25-1; TRBD1 matches 9 bases. In germline, CDR1 is MGHDK, CDR2 SYGVNS. V dropped 3 bases and J dropped 9; count of bases not matched to a gene: 15. The CDR3 is 17 amino acids. This CDR3 reads CASSDQSTGTGRGIQYF. DNA for the CDR3: TGTGCCAGCAGTGATCAGAGTACCGGGACAGGGCGGGGCATTCAGTACTTC.

The chain links TRBV10-3 to TRBJ2-7; D call uncertain. Germline CDR1 and CDR2: ENHRY and SYGVKD. This CDR3 is built from 14 residues. Between the trimmed V and J ends, which lost 4 bases and 0 bases, there was a span of 10 bases. CDR3 protein: CAISVGLSSYEQYF. For the CDR3, the DNA is TGTGCCATCAGTGTCGGGTTGAGCTCCTACGAGCAGTACTTC.

As for this clone: Other DNA sequences of this sample code for an identical CDR3. V is TRBV7-2 and J is TRBJ2-1; D is possibly TRBD2 (5 bases). Germline-derived CDR1 and CDR2 are SGHTA and FQGNSA. The CDR3 runs to 15 residues. V was cut by 5 bases and J by 3 bases, with 14 bases left in between. DNA for the CDR3: TGTGCCAGCAGCCCACCACCCGGGGTCTACAATGAGCAGTTCTTC. Protein sequence: CASSPPPGVYNEQFF.

The chain links TRBV7-3 to TRBJ2-7, with 7 bases identical to TRBD1. V lost 4 bases, J lost 7 bases, and 7 bases stayed unmatched. This CDR3 contains 13 residues. Germline V gives CDR1 SGHTA, CDR2 FQGTGA. The CDR3 DNA is TGTGCCAGCAGCTCTCGCCCGGACAGGGAGCAGTACTTC. Its translation: CASSSRPDREQYF.